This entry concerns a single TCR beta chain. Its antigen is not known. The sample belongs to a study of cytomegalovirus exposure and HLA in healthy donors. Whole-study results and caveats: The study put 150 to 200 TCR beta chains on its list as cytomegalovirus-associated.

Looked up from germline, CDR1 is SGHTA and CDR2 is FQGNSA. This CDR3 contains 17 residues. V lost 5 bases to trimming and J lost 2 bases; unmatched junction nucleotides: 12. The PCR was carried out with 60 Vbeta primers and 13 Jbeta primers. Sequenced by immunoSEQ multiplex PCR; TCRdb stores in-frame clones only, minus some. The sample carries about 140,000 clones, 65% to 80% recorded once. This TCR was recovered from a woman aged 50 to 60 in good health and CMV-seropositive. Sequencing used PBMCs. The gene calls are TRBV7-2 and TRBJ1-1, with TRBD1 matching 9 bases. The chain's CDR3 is CASSQDRGRLRNTEAFF. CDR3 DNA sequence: TGTGCCAGCAGCCAAGACAGGGGGAGGTTACGAAACACTGAAGCTTTCTTT.